These 16 T cell receptor beta chains were all obtained from the same sample, sequenced in a study of cytomegalovirus exposure and HLA in healthy donors. The protocol was immunoSEQ multiplex PCR, while the TCRdb copy is restricted to in-frame clones and leaves out a portion. Of hundreds of thousands of clones listed, less than 85% are singletons. The sequenced sample consisted of PBMCs. These receptors were obtained from a woman under 30 in good health and CMV-seronegative.

This clone showed up just a few times. V and J are TRBV11-2 and TRBJ1-5; tentative D call: TRBD1 (6 bases). The CDR3 consists of 15 residues. Germline CDR1 reads SGHAT; CDR2 reads FQNNGV. Trimming took 5 bases from V and 1 from J, leaving 12 bases between them. Written as DNA, the CDR3 is TGTGCCAGCAGCGACGGACAGCTAAGCAATCAGCCCCAGCATTTT. It yields the protein CASSDGQLSNQPQHF.

The chain couples TRBV15 to TRBJ1-2, with D tentatively TRBD1 (6 bases). V lost 4 bases to trimming and J lost 4 bases, with 10 bases between them. Germline CDR1 is LNHNV and CDR2 is YYDKDF (reference sequence). This CDR3 is 13 amino acids long. For the CDR3, the DNA is TGTGCCACCAGCACGGGGGCGAGCTATGGCTACACCTTC. It yields the protein CATSTGASYGYTF.

This sequence joins TRBV6-1 and TRBJ1-3; D remains unclear. V was trimmed by 6 bases and J by 0 bases, leaving 6 bases between them. The germline CDR1 and CDR2 sequences are MNHNS and SASEGT. This CDR3 region has 13 residues. CDR3 coding DNA: TGTGCCAGCAGGATATACTCTGGAAACACCATATATTTT. Translating it yields CASRIYSGNTIYF.

The rearrangement joins TRBV30 to TRBJ2-1; 15 bases align to TRBD2. In germline, CDR1 is GTSNPN, CDR2 SVGIG (reference sequence). The CDR3 contains 18 residues. Germline trimming cut 3 bases from V and 2 bases from J; bases unmatched to any gene: 8. The CDR3 reads CAWRGPRTSGRAYNEQFF. For the CDR3, the DNA is TGTGCCTGGAGGGGCCCTAGGACTAGCGGGAGGGCCTACAATGAGCAGTTCTTC. Variable domain in full (rest from reference TRBV30 and TRBJ2-1): SQTIHQWPATLVQPVGSPLSLECTVEGTSNPNLYWYRQAAGRGLQLLFYSVGIGQISSEVPQNLSASRPQDRQFILSSKKLLLSDSGFYLCAWRGPRTSGRAYNEQFFGPGTRLTVL.

The V call is TRBV5-6, the J call TRBJ2-1; TRBD1 might be the D (5 bases). CDR1 is SGHDT and CDR2 is YYEEEE in the germline V gene. This CDR3 contains 11 residues. Deletions cut 5 bases from V and 11 bases from J, with 11 bases between. The CDR3 nucleotides read TGTGCCAGCAGTCTCGACAGAAAGCAGTTCTTC. Its translation: CASSLDRKQFF. Together with reference TRBV5-6 and TRBJ2-1, the CDR3 gives the full variable domain: DAGVTQSPTHLIKTRGQQVTLRCSPKSGHDTVSWYQQALGQGPQFIFQYYEEEERQRGNFPDRFSGHQFPNYSSELNVNALLLGDSALYLCASSLDRKQFFGPGTRLTVL.

For this clone: Other nucleotide sequences in the sample specify the same CDR3. The chain recombines TRBV28 with TRBJ2-7; a possible D gene is TRBD2 (6 bases). The ends were cut back, 2 bases at V and 0 bases at J, with 8 bases in the middle. CDR1 is MDHEN, CDR2 SYDVKM, per germline. This CDR3 is built from 14 residues. The CDR3 is CASSLGGSSYEQYF. In DNA form, the CDR3 reads TGTGCCAGCAGTTTAGGGGGGAGCTCCTACGAGCAGTACTTC.

The chain combines TRBV6-1 with TRBJ2-3, with a weak D call TRBD1 (6 bases). The CDR3 extends over 15 amino acids. The ends were cut back, 1 base at V and 6 bases at J, with 14 bases in the middle. Germline CDR1 is MNHNS and CDR2 is SASEGT. CDR3: CASSEVGALGDTQYF. Written as DNA, the CDR3 is TGTGCCAGCAGTGAAGTGGGGGCCCTGGGGGATACGCAGTATTTT.

The chain couples TRBV7-8 to TRBJ2-7; TRBD1 matches at 7 bases. The CDR3 runs 14 residues. Germline trimming cut 5 bases from V and 0 bases from J; bases unmatched to any gene: 4. Germline assignment: CDR1 SGHVS and CDR2 FQNEAQ. For the CDR3, the DNA is TGTGCCAGCAGCCCGACAGGGTTCTCCTACGAGCAGTACTTC. Its translation is CASSPTGFSYEQYF. Together with reference TRBV7-8 and TRBJ2-7, the CDR3 gives the full variable domain: GAGVSQSPRYKVAKRGQDVALRCDPISGHVSLFWYQQALGQGPEFLTYFQNEAQLDKSGLPSDRFFAERPEGSVSTLKIQRTQQEDSAVYLCASSPTGFSYEQYFGPGTRLTVT.

This clone was recorded once. V and J are TRBV28 and TRBJ1-1, with a tentative D call TRBD1 (5 bases). Germline V gives CDR1 MDHEN, CDR2 SYDVKM. The CDR3 is 16 amino acids. V lost 5 bases to trimming and J lost 0 bases, with 16 bases between them. As DNA, the CDR3 is TGTGCCAGCAGTCCCTCCTGGGGCAGAATGAACACTGAAGCTTTCTTT. Translation: CASSPSWGRMNTEAFF.

V gene TRBV27 combines with J gene TRBJ1-6; TRBD1 matches at 8 bases. The CDR3 runs to 14 residues. The V segment lost 2 bases and the J segment 9 bases; nucleotides outside the gene matches: 3. The germline gives CDR1 MNHEY, CDR2 SMNVEV (reference sequence). The chain's CDR3 is CASSLGRGLSPLHF. The CDR3 DNA is TGTGCCAGCAGTTTAGGCAGGGGGCTTTCACCCCTCCACTTT.

V usage is TRBV5-6 and J usage is TRBJ1-2; TRBD1 might be the D (5 bases). This CDR3 comprises 14 residues. V shed 1 base and J shed 6 bases, with 13 bases lying between them. CDR1 and CDR2 from the germline V gene are SGHDT and YYEEEE. Written as DNA, the CDR3 is TGTGCCAGCAGCTTGTCAGGGACGCTGGATGGCTACACCTTC. Translation: CASSLSGTLDGYTF.

J is TRBJ1-5 and V is TRBV5-1, with no clear D. V was shortened by 1 base and J by 2 bases, with 10 bases between the two germline ends. CDR3 length: 15 residues. Per germline, CDR1 SGHRS and CDR2 YFSETQ. In DNA, the CDR3 is TGCGCCAGCAGCTTGTTGGGGAGGGGCAATCAGCCCCAGCATTTT. It specifies CASSLLGRGNQPQHF. The variable domain in full, with the rest retrieved from reference TRBV5-1 and TRBJ1-5, is KAGVTQTPRYLIKTRGQQVTLSCSPISGHRSVSWYQQTPGQGLQFLFEYFSETQRNKGNFPGRFSGRQFSNSRSEMNVSTLELGDSALYLCASSLLGRGNQPQHFGDGTRLSIL.

V usage is TRBV6-4 and J usage is TRBJ2-3; D tentatively fits TRBD1 or TRBD2 (5 bases each). This CDR3 is 14 amino acids long. V dropped 2 bases and J dropped 4 bases, with 10 bases sitting between them. Germline CDR1 reads MRHNA; CDR2 reads SNTAGT. CDR3 loop: CASSDGTRSDTQYF. Here the CDR3 DNA reads TGTGCCAGCAGTGACGGGACGCGGTCAGATACGCAGTATTTT.

This clone was recorded once. The V call is TRBV30, the J call TRBJ2-1; 10 bases align to TRBD2. CDR1 is GTSNPN, CDR2 SVGIG, per germline (reference sequence). V lost 4 bases to trimming and J lost 3 bases; unmatched junction nucleotides: 3. The CDR3 is 14 amino acids. CDR3 region: CAWMTSGLYNEQFF. CDR3 in DNA: TGTGCCTGGATGACTAGCGGGCTCTACAATGAGCAGTTCTTC.

This chain uses TRBV5-1 with TRBJ2-7; 9 bases map to TRBD2. Germline-derived CDR1 and CDR2 are SGHRS and YFSETQ. This CDR3 is 14 amino acids long. The trim removed 0 bases at V and 2 bases at J, leaving 0 bases unmatched. CDR3 loop: CASSLGTSAYEQYF. Written as DNA, the CDR3 is TGCGCCAGCAGCTTGGGGACTAGCGCCTACGAGCAGTACTTC. Supplemented by reference TRBV5-1 and TRBJ2-7, the full variable domain reads KAGVTQTPRYLIKTRGQQVTLSCSPISGHRSVSWYQQTPGQGLQFLFEYFSETQRNKGNFPGRFSGRQFSNSRSEMNVSTLELGDSALYLCASSLGTSAYEQYFGPGTRLTVT.

The chain links TRBV6-5 to TRBJ2-1; D remains ambiguous. The germline V and J ends were trimmed by 8 bases and 0 bases, with 11 bases remaining between them. This CDR3 has 14 amino acids. Germline V gives CDR1 MNHEY, CDR2 SVGAGI. The CDR3 sequence: CASAAISSYNEQFF. The CDR3 DNA sequence: TGTGCCAGCGCAGCAATCTCCTCCTACAATGAGCAGTTCTTC.